These 30 T cell receptor beta chains came from one sample sequenced in a study of OX40 agonist ivuxolimab in advanced cancers. Repertoires were generated with immunoSEQ multiplex PCR, while TCRdb's copy carries only in-frame clones and drops some. The sample carries 15,000 to 25,000 clones, approximately 71% recorded once. This specimen consisted of CD4+ or CD8+ T cells sorted from blood, obtained in a trial of the OX40 agonist ivuxolimab. All receptors derive from an adult with an advanced solid tumor such as melanoma, head and neck, liver or kidney cancer.

The rearrangement joins TRBV28 to TRBJ2-7; no clear D. Trimming cost V 1 base and J 4 bases, with 11 bases left between them. The germline gives CDR1 MDHEN, CDR2 SYDVKM. The CDR3 contains 14 residues. In DNA, the CDR3 is TGTGCCAGCAGTTTATCCGCAGGTAATTACGAGCAGTACTTC. As protein: CASSLSAGNYEQYF.

A single count supports this clone. The chain links TRBV19 to TRBJ2-7, with 7 bases identical to TRBD1. Germline V lookup: CDR1 LNHDA, CDR2 SQIVND (reference sequence). Unmatched junction bases numbered 8, after V lost 2 bases and J lost 4 bases. This CDR3 is built from 15 residues. In nucleotides, the CDR3 is TGTGCCAGTAGTATAATGTTGACAGGGTTGTACGAGCAGTACTTC. Translated: CASSIMLTGLYEQYF. Filled out from reference TRBV19 and TRBJ2-7, the complete variable domain reads DGGITQSPKYLFRKEGQNVTLSCEQNLNHDAMYWYRQDPGQGLRLIYYSQIVNDFQKGDIAEGYSVSREKKESFPLTVTSAQKNPTAFYLCASSIMLTGLYEQYFGPGTRLTVT.

This sequence joins TRBV6-4 and TRBJ2-1; TRBD1 aligns across 10 bases. Germline V gene sequence: CDR1 MRHNA, CDR2 SNTAGT. This CDR3 is 14 amino acids long. V shed 2 bases, J shed 6 bases, and the junction held 1 base outside the gene matches. The CDR3 loop reads CASSDGTGANEQFF. CDR3 nucleotide sequence: TGTGCCAGCAGTGACGGGACAGGGGCCAATGAGCAGTTCTTC.

The rearrangement links TRBV6-5 to TRBJ2-1, with D perhaps matching TRBD2 (5 bases). This CDR3 spans 14 amino acids. The germline gives CDR1 MNHEY, CDR2 SVGAGI. The V gene lost 5 bases and the J gene lost 13 bases, with 21 bases spanning the gap. The CDR3 DNA follows: TGTGCCAGCAGTCTCGATCCTCTCAGCGGCGTACAGTTCTTC. Protein product: CASSLDPLSGVQFF.

This clone was counted only a few times. The chain uses TRBV7-6 and TRBJ1-1; possible D gene TRBD1, 6 bases. CDR3 length equals 14 residues. V was clipped by 1 base and J by 4 bases, with 10 bases between them. Germline V gene sequence: CDR1 SGHVS, CDR2 FNYEAQ. CDR3 residues: CASSLEGQGTEAFF. DNA for the CDR3: TGTGCCAGCAGCTTAGAGGGACAAGGCACTGAAGCTTTCTTT.

The gene calls are TRBV7-2 and TRBJ2-7; the D is unclear. V was clipped by 5 bases and J by 3 bases, with 17 bases between them. The germline CDR1 and CDR2 sequences are SGHTA and FQGNSA. The CDR3 totals 15 residues. The CDR3 here is CASSPISGSVYEQYF. CDR3 nucleotides: TGTGCCAGCAGCCCCATCTCTGGGTCCGTCTACGAGCAGTACTTC.

On this clone: This may arise from a read error, as a much more abundant clone is one base away. Other DNA sequences in this sample translate to the same CDR3. The chain carries TRBV7-9 and TRBJ2-7; 9 bases are shared with TRBD2. The CDR3 extends over 14 amino acids. The germline V gene has CDR1 SEHNR and CDR2 FQNEAQ (reference sequence). V shed 3 bases and J 6 bases; nucleotides not matched to a gene: 6. CDR3 sequence (DNA): TGTGCCAGCAGCTTGGCTAGCGGGATATCCGAGCAGTACTTC. Encoded protein: CASSLASGISEQYF.

This chain uses TRBV27 with TRBJ2-5; possibly TRBD1 for D (5 bases). Germline CDR1 and CDR2: MNHEY and SMNVEV (reference sequence). The CDR3 length is 12 residues. V was shortened by 7 bases and J by 4 bases, with 10 bases between the two germline ends. CDR3 protein: CASKGIRETQYF. CDR3 DNA: TGTGCCAGCAAGGGGATTCGAGAGACCCAGTACTTC.

The rearrangement joins TRBV7-9 to TRBJ2-1; 7 positions agree with TRBD1. The germline gives CDR1 SEHNR, CDR2 FQNEAQ (reference sequence). This CDR3 region has 17 residues. Unmatched junction bases numbered 18, after V lost 10 bases and J lost 3 bases. CDR3 region: CAIFPGTGTDFYNEQFF. The CDR3 bases are TGTGCCATCTTCCCGGGCACCGGGACAGATTTCTACAATGAGCAGTTCTTC.

V usage is TRBV7-9 and J usage is TRBJ1-4; maybe TRBD1 (6 bases). Per the germline V gene, CDR1 is SEHNR and CDR2 is FQNEAQ (reference sequence). This CDR3 has 17 amino acids. Trimming pared 5 bases from V and 0 bases from J, leaving 16 bases between. DNA of the CDR3: TGTGCCAGCAGCCCGTGGACAGCCCGATCAACTAATGAAAAACTGTTTTTT. It specifies CASSPWTARSTNEKLFF.

This sequence joins TRBV19 and TRBJ1-1, with 10 bases fitting TRBD1. The junction had 7 bases not matched to a gene; V was cut back by 3 bases and J by 0 bases. CDR1 is LNHDA, CDR2 SQIVND, per germline (reference sequence). The CDR3 totals 17 residues. The CDR3 DNA reads TGTGCCAGTAGTATCTGGGACAGGGGCCTAATGAACACTGAAGCTTTCTTT. Translating gives CASSIWDRGLMNTEAFF.

The V call is TRBV4-2, the J call TRBJ2-7; the match to TRBD2 covers 7 bases. V was clipped by 2 bases and J by 6 bases; unmatched bases: 1. Germline assignment: CDR1 LGHNA and CDR2 YNFKEQ. This CDR3 region has 12 residues. CDR3 DNA sequence: TGTGCCAGCAGCCAACCGGGGGGCGAGCAGTACTTC. Amino acids: CASSQPGGEQYF.

Only a few counts were recorded for this clone. This chain joins TRBV27 and TRBJ2-2; 7 positions match TRBD1. Germline V gene data show CDR1 as MNHEY and CDR2 as SMNVEV (reference sequence). With V trimmed by 6 bases and J by 7 bases, 8 bases remained unmatched. The CDR3 runs 14 residues. The CDR3 DNA follows: TGTGCCAGCAGAGGGCAGGGGGTAGTCGGGGAGCTGTTTTTT. Translated: CASRGQGVVGELFF.

The chain combines TRBV9 with TRBJ2-5; perhaps TRBD2 as D (7 bases). Germline values: CDR1 SGDLS, CDR2 YYNGEE. V dropped 0 bases and J dropped 5 bases, with 14 bases sitting between them. CDR3 length equals 15 residues. The CDR3 nucleotides are TGTGCCAGCAGCGTAGGAGGGGGGGCGGGGGAGACCCAGTACTTC. This encodes CASSVGGGAGETQYF.

For the CDR3, the DNA is TGTGCCAGCAGTCCAGGGAGGACCTCCTACGAGCAGTACTTC. Encoded protein: CASSPGRTSYEQYF. The V call is TRBV27, the J call TRBJ2-7, with D possibly being TRBD2 (6 bases). From germline, CDR1 is MNHEY and CDR2 SMNVEV (reference sequence). V was clipped by 5 bases and J by 0 bases, with 11 bases between them. This CDR3 region has 14 residues.

This clone was counted between two and nine times. The chain is built from TRBV7-6 and TRBJ1-3; 11 bases fit TRBD1. The J segment lost 8 bases and the V segment lost 5 bases, leaving 8 bases of the junction unmatched. The CDR3 loop spans 15 amino acids. From germline, CDR1 is SGHVS and CDR2 FNYEAQ. The CDR3 spells CASSKSGTGGDTIYF. The CDR3 DNA reads TGTGCCAGCAGCAAATCCGGGACAGGGGGGGACACCATATATTTT. Full variable domain (outside the CDR3, taken from reference TRBV7-6 and TRBJ1-3): GAGVSQSPRYKVTKRGQDVALRCDPISGHVSLYWYRQALGQGPEFLTYFNYEAQQDKSGLPNDRFSAERPEGSISTLTIQRTEQRDSAMYRCASSKSGTGGDTIYFGEGSWLTVV.

V usage is TRBV7-8 and J usage is TRBJ2-7; tentatively, D is TRBD2 (5 bases). V dropped 4 bases and J dropped 4 bases, with 11 bases sitting between them. Germline V gives CDR1 SGHVS, CDR2 FQNEAQ. This CDR3 is built from 13 residues. The CDR3 sequence is CASSSRRGYEQYF. In DNA form, the CDR3 reads TGTGCCAGCAGCTCTCGACGGGGTTACGAGCAGTACTTC.

The rearrangement uses TRBV27 and TRBJ2-1, with D possibly TRBD1 on 6 matching bases. V shed 0 bases and J shed 0 bases, with 12 bases lying between them. Germline CDR1 MNHEY, CDR2 SMNVEV (reference sequence). This CDR3 has 17 residues. CDR3: CASSLSGQFVSYNEQFF. The CDR3 DNA reads as TGTGCCAGCAGTTTATCCGGACAGTTTGTCTCCTACAATGAGCAGTTCTTC.

The table lists this clone with a few counts. The genes are TRBV28 and TRBJ2-3; 8 bases are shared with TRBD2. Germline values: CDR1 MDHEN, CDR2 SYDVKM. V lost 3 bases to trimming and J lost 2 bases; unmatched junction nucleotides: 7. The CDR3 loop spans 16 amino acids. CDR3: CASSFISGSLTDTQYF. The CDR3 DNA sequence: TGTGCCAGCAGTTTTATCAGCGGGAGCCTCACAGATACGCAGTATTTT. The variable domain in full, completed from reference TRBV28 and TRBJ2-3, reads DVKVTQSSRYLVKRTGEKVFLECVQDMDHENMFWYRQDPGLGLRLIYFSYDVKMKEKGDIPEGYSVSREKKERFSLILESASTNQTSMYLCASSFISGSLTDTQYFGPGTRLTVL.

The rearrangement links TRBV28 to TRBJ2-1; D gene uncertain. V lost 7 bases and J lost 5, with 15 bases in between. Per germline, CDR1 MDHEN and CDR2 SYDVKM. The CDR3 extends over 14 amino acids. The CDR3 nucleotides read TGTGCCAGCACCCTGGTGGCAGGCCACAATGAGCAGTTCTTC. Protein: CASTLVAGHNEQFF. Looking up the rest from reference TRBV28 and TRBJ2-1 gives the full variable domain: DVKVTQSSRYLVKRTGEKVFLECVQDMDHENMFWYRQDPGLGLRLIYFSYDVKMKEKGDIPEGYSVSREKKERFSLILESASTNQTSMYLCASTLVAGHNEQFFGPGTRLTVL.

This sequence joins TRBV29-1 and TRBJ2-7, with D tentatively TRBD2 (5 bases). CDR3 length: 12 residues. The germline V gene encodes CDR1 SQVTM and CDR2 ANQGSEA. V dropped 5 bases and J dropped 0 bases, with 8 bases sitting between them. This chain's CDR3 is CSVRTLSYEQYF. As DNA, the CDR3 is TGCAGCGTTAGGACTCTCTCCTACGAGCAGTACTTC.

This clone is judged medium-sized. The chain links TRBV29-1 to TRBJ2-7; D gene unclear. There are 13 residues in the CDR3. V was cut by 5 bases and J by 2 bases, with 13 bases left in between. CDR1 is SQVTM, CDR2 ANQGSEA, per germline. The CDR3 DNA follows: TGCAGCGTTTCGTCCAGTCACGCCTACGAGCAGTACTTC. It translates to CSVSSSHAYEQYF.

The chain carries TRBV4-1 and TRBJ2-5; D is undetermined. CDR1 and CDR2 from the germline V gene are MGHRA and YSYEKL. This CDR3 comprises 13 residues. V lost 10 bases and J lost 3, with 15 bases in between. The CDR3 here is CATSYRIKETQYF. CDR3 in DNA: TGCGCCACTTCTTACCGCATAAAAGAGACCCAGTACTTC.

This clone is categorized as medium-sized. Written as DNA, the CDR3 is TGTGCCAGCAGCTACCAGACCGCCCCGGGTGAAAAACTGTTTTTT. Its translation is CASSYQTAPGEKLFF. The chain couples TRBV5-6 to TRBJ1-4; D is uncertain. The CDR3 length is 15 residues. The germline V gene has CDR1 SGHDT and CDR2 YYEEEE. Trimming shortened V by 3 bases and J by 7 bases, and 16 bases separated the two germline ends. The full variable domain, completed using reference TRBV5-6 and TRBJ1-4, is DAGVTQSPTHLIKTRGQQVTLRCSPKSGHDTVSWYQQALGQGPQFIFQYYEEEERQRGNFPDRFSGHQFPNYSSELNVNALLLGDSALYLCASSYQTAPGEKLFFGSGTQLSVL.

This clone was found a few times. J is TRBJ1-5 and V is TRBV5-3; 9 bases map to TRBD1. TRBV5-3 qualifies as an ORF whose function is uncertain. Unmatched junction bases numbered 12, after V lost 6 bases and J lost 11 bases. The CDR3 has 14 residues. The CDR3 DNA follows: TGTGCCAGAACCAATACAGGGGGCCGACGTTCCCAGCATTTT. This gives the protein CARTNTGGRRSQHF.

V and J are TRBV4-1 and TRBJ2-7; D remains ambiguous. CDR1 and CDR2 from the germline V gene are MGHRA and YSYEKL. The V end was cut by 0 bases, the J end by 6 bases, with 15 bases between. This CDR3 contains 15 residues. CDR3 region: CASSQEPRLRGEQYF. For the CDR3, the DNA is TGCGCCAGCAGCCAAGAACCTCGACTCCGCGGCGAGCAGTACTTC.

This rearrangement joins TRBV10-3 to TRBJ2-7; 10 positions match TRBD1. V lost 10 bases and J lost 3; bases outside the gene matches: 6. Germline CDR1 is ENHRY and CDR2 is SYGVKD. The length of the CDR3 is 13 residues. The CDR3: CASTRTGGYEQYF. CDR3 bases: TGTGCCAGCACCCGGACAGGGGGCTACGAGCAGTACTTC.

For the CDR3, the DNA is TGTGCCAGCAGCACGGGACTTTTTAATGAGCAGTTCTTC. Its protein is CASSTGLFNEQFF. The chain is built from TRBV28 and TRBJ2-1, with a possible D match to TRBD2 (6 bases). Per the germline V gene, CDR1 is MDHEN and CDR2 is SYDVKM. V was pared by 6 bases and J by 7 bases, with 13 bases between. The CDR3 is made up of 13 amino acids. Filled out from reference TRBV28 and TRBJ2-1, the complete variable domain reads DVKVTQSSRYLVKRTGEKVFLECVQDMDHENMFWYRQDPGLGLRLIYFSYDVKMKEKGDIPEGYSVSREKKERFSLILESASTNQTSMYLCASSTGLFNEQFFGPGTRLTVL.

The chain is built from TRBV13 and TRBJ2-1; D may be TRBD1 (5 bases). Germline values: CDR1 PRHDT, CDR2 FYEKMQ (reference sequence). The CDR3 is 14 amino acids. Trimming took off 5 bases at V and 5 bases at J, with 13 bases between the two ends. As DNA, the CDR3 is TGTGCCAGCAGCACCGTCAGGGTAGACAATGAGCAGTTCTTC. As protein: CASSTVRVDNEQFF. The entire variable domain, with the rest obtained from reference TRBV13 and TRBJ2-1, is as follows: AAGVIQSPRHLIKEKRETATLKCYPIPRHDTVYWYQQGPGQDPQFLISFYEKMQSDKGSIPDRFSAQQFSDYHSELNMSSLELGDSALYFCASSTVRVDNEQFFGPGTRLTVL.

As to this clone: The same CDR3 is also encoded by other DNA sequences in this sample. This sequence joins TRBV28 and TRBJ2-3; 10 bases map to TRBD2. This CDR3 is 15 amino acids long. J was trimmed by 10 bases and V by 9 bases; bases with no gene match: 16. Looked up from germline, CDR1 is MDHEN and CDR2 is SYDVKM. The CDR3 loop reads CASNTGTSALEPQYF. The CDR3 region has the DNA TGTGCCAGTAACACTGGGACTAGCGCCCTTGAGCCGCAGTATTTT.